This T cell receptor beta chain was identified in a study of blood T cell repertoires in COVID-19. About the study: The United States, Italy and Spain supplied acute and convalescent COVID-19 samples. Nucleic acid was either cDNA or gDNA, and it came from T cells, B-cell-depleted T cells, or PBMCs.

As processed by the authors: Estimates of nucleated cell counts were drawn from the amplification of reference gene primers. Sequencing was performed with immunoSEQ multiplex PCR; in TCRdb, only in-frame clones are kept and a portion is missing. V and J calls and clone size come straight from that table; D and trimming were deduced from the DNA. The data contain over 150,000 clones, roughly 83% of them seen just once; the ten biggest clones take up roughly 29%. This clone has a single count. Trimming cost V 4 bases and J 7 bases; bases outside gene matches: 8. The CDR3 is 15 amino acids. Germline-derived CDR1 and CDR2 are SGHTA and FQGTGA.

The chain joins TRBV7-3 to TRBJ2-2, with 8 bases lining up with TRBD1. Sequenced: peripheral blood. The sequence came from a woman aged 60-75 years with acute or convalescent COVID-19. The CDR3: CASSSSTGVGGELFF. DNA of the CDR3: TGTGCCAGCAGCTCATCGACAGGGGTGGGCGGGGAGCTGTTTTTT. Combining the CDR3 with reference TRBV7-3 and TRBJ2-2 gives the whole variable domain GAGVSQTPSNKVTEKGKYVELRCDPISGHTALYWYRQSLGQGPEFLIYFQGTGAADDSGLPNDRFFAVRPEGSVSTLKIQRTERGDSAVYLCASSSSTGVGGELFFGEGSRLTVL.